This T cell receptor beta chain was captured by sequencing in a study of control samples from healthy donors and cancer patients. TCRdb's copy holds only in-frame clones and misses some; the assay was immunoSEQ multiplex PCR. Counted here are tens of thousands of clones, 65% to 85% occurring once; the ten biggest clones make up approximately 38%. The CDR3 spans 8 residues. The sample taken for sequencing was PBMCs. This receptor was taken from a man in his sixties or seventies with lung cancer. This chain uses TRBV21-1 with TRBJ2-2. TRBV21-1 is deemed a pseudogene. The CDR3 here is CASRELFF. DNA of the CDR3: TGTGCCAGCCGGGAGCTGTTTTTT.